A single sample gave rise to the 4 T cell receptor beta chains below, sequenced in a study of blood T cell repertoires in COVID-19. The data were produced by immunoSEQ multiplex PCR, yet TCRdb's version contains in-frame clones alone and is incomplete. The sample has under 200,000 clones; roughly nine tenths are singletons. The sequenced sample consisted of peripheral blood. Receptors originate from a woman aged 80 or over in a cohort sampled during active or convalescent COVID-19.

This chain uses TRBV18 with TRBJ2-2, with 8 bases identical to TRBD1. CDR1 KGHSH and CDR2 LQKENI come from the germline V gene. V shed 0 bases, J shed 6 bases, and the junction held 3 bases outside the gene matches. This CDR3 has 15 residues. The CDR3 DNA is TGTGCCAGCTCACCACCCGACAGGGGTTCCGGGGAGCTGTTTTTT. It is translated as CASSPPDRGSGELFF.

The rearrangement joins TRBV5-1 to TRBJ1-2; the D gene is possibly TRBD1 (5 bases). This CDR3 is 12 amino acids long. In germline, CDR1 is SGHRS, CDR2 YFSETQ. Trimming removed 1 base from V and 7 bases from J, with 8 bases in between. CDR3 DNA: TGCGCCAGCAGCTTGCGTGGGGCTGGCTACACCTTC. Translation gives CASSLRGAGYTF.

The chain carries TRBV7-2 and TRBJ2-5; D uncertain. V was shortened by 4 bases and J by 4 bases, with 19 bases between the two germline ends. This CDR3 region has 16 residues. Germline loops: CDR1 SGHTA, CDR2 FQGNSA. The chain's CDR3 is CASSSSQRGFSETQYF. CDR3 sequence (DNA): TGTGCCAGCAGCTCGAGCCAGCGAGGTTTTTCAGAGACCCAGTACTTC.

This clone has just one count. The chain couples TRBV14 to TRBJ2-5; D uncertain. Germline V gene sequence: CDR1 SGHDN, CDR2 FVKESK. Between the trimmed V and J ends, which lost 1 base and 7 bases, there was a span of 19 bases. The CDR3 length is 16 residues. CDR3 residues: CASSQVTLLPPGTQYF. CDR3 nucleotide sequence: TGTGCCAGCAGCCAAGTAACCCTCCTCCCGCCGGGGACCCAGTACTTC.